One and the same sample provided the 32 T cell receptor beta chains below, sequenced in a study of metastatic and nonmetastatic thyroid tumors. MiXCR re-clonotyped the PCR reads for TCRdb. The table has about 30,000 clones, about a tenth seen once; the top ten hold more than 15%. Thyroid surgery was performed in patients who had received no treatment beforehand. Sequenced input: blood. The receptors shown here come from a female donor with papillary thyroid cancer or a benign thyroid nodule (not recorded which). Some clones in this sample may be carry-over from other donors' samples.

The CDR3 sequence is CASSRAQGGNTEAFF. The CDR3 nucleotides read TGTGCCAGCAGCCGGGCCCAGGGGGGGAACACTGAAGCTTTCTTT. The chain carries TRBV12-3 or TRBV12-4 and TRBJ1-1; the match to TRBD1 covers 7 bases. The CDR3 spans 15 residues. V lost 6 bases, J lost 1 base, and 8 bases stayed unmatched.

This clone occurred many times. The rearrangement joins TRBV2 to TRBJ2-1; D ambiguous. V shed 2 bases and J shed 7 bases, with 3 bases lying between them. This CDR3 has 11 amino acids. CDR1 SNHLY and CDR2 FYNNEI come from the germline V gene. CDR3 in amino acids: CASSEYNEQFF. In DNA form, the CDR3 reads TGTGCCAGCAGTGAATATAATGAGCAGTTCTTC.

This clone showed up many times. The chain is built from TRBV3-1 and TRBJ2-7; D not resolved. In germline, CDR1 is LGHDT, CDR2 YNNKEL (reference sequence). This CDR3 is built from 12 residues. V was cut by 5 bases and J by 0 bases, with 5 bases left in between. The CDR3 DNA reads as TGTGCCAGCAGCGCGAGCTCCTACGAGCAGTACTTC. It specifies CASSASSYEQYF.

This clone was picked up many times. At one end, the junction sequence differs from germline, possibly due to a read error. V is TRBV7-2 and J is TRBJ2-4; D is uncertain. The CDR3 runs to 13 residues. Germline CDR1 and CDR2: SGHTA and FQGNSA. CDR3 nucleotides: TGTGCCAGCAGCTTAGCCGCGGAAGCTCATACATTATTC. Translating it yields CASSLAAEAHTLF. The whole variable domain, remainder taken from reference TRBV7-2 and TRBJ2-4, is GAGVSQSPSNKVTEKGKDVELRCDPISGHTALYWYRQSLGQGLEFLIYFQGNSAPDKSGLPSDRFSAERTGGSVSTLTIQRTQQEDSAVYLCASSLAAEAHTLFGAGTRLSVL.

This clone was counted many times. The V and J genes are TRBV6-1 and TRBJ2-7, with 8 positions matching TRBD2. The germline V gene has CDR1 MNHNS and CDR2 SASEGT. The CDR3 is 15 residues long. V trimming: 7 bases; J trimming: 0 bases; junction bases outside the gene matches: 8. The CDR3 DNA is TGTGCCAGCATCCCGACTAGCGAGAGCTCCTACGAGCAGTACTTC. Residues: CASIPTSESSYEQYF.

Ten or more counts support this clone. The chain links TRBV19 to TRBJ2-7; 8 nucleotides match TRBD1. The V segment lost 5 bases and the J segment 5 bases; nucleotides outside the gene matches: 8. The CDR3 totals 14 residues. CDR1 LNHDA and CDR2 SQIVND come from the germline V gene (reference sequence). Here the CDR3 DNA reads TGTGCCAGTAGTCCGACGACAGGGGAGGACGAGCAGTACTTC. Protein product: CASSPTTGEDEQYF.

The chain recombines TRBV6-1 with TRBJ2-1; D call uncertain. The CDR3 totals 14 residues. CDR1 MNHNS and CDR2 SASEGT come from the germline V gene. Trimming left V 6 bases short and J 8 bases short, with 17 bases between. This chain's CDR3 is CASSPSAGRYEQFF. Written as DNA, the CDR3 is TGTGCCAGCAGCCCCAGCGCCGGGCGGTATGAGCAGTTCTTC.

The sample holds many counts of this clone. This sequence joins TRBV27 and TRBJ2-7; TRBD2 aligns across 14 bases. This CDR3 has 16 residues. Germline V gene data show CDR1 as MNHEY and CDR2 as SMNVEV (reference sequence). V trimming: 6 bases; J trimming: 5 bases; junction bases outside the gene matches: 9. The CDR3 DNA sequence: TGTGCCAGCAGACGAATCCCGGGACTAGCGGGAGACGAGCAGTACTTC. It codes for CASRRIPGLAGDEQYF.

The table lists this clone with many counts. V gene TRBV6-5 combines with J gene TRBJ1-1; D gene ambiguous. Germline assignment: CDR1 MNHEY and CDR2 SVGAGI. The ends were cut back, 0 bases at V and 1 base at J, with 15 bases in the middle. CDR3 length: 17 residues. In nucleotides, the CDR3 is TGTGCCAGCAGTTACTCATACCCGGAACTATCGAACACTGAAGCTTTCTTT. Encoded protein: CASSYSYPELSNTEAFF.

This clone showed up many times. The V gene is TRBV30, the J gene TRBJ2-1, with D hard to call. This CDR3 contains 15 residues. Germline V lookup: CDR1 GTSNPN, CDR2 SVGIG (reference sequence). Trimming pared 5 bases from V and 2 bases from J, leaving 16 bases between. The CDR3 sequence: CAWSPRAGPYNEQFF. The CDR3, as DNA: TGTGCCTGGTCCCCCCGGGCAGGACCCTACAATGAGCAGTTCTTC.

There are many counts of this clone. The chain carries TRBV9 and TRBJ1-1; D gene ambiguous. The CDR3 has 12 residues. V lost 3 bases and J 11 bases, leaving 14 bases between the germline ends. The germline gives CDR1 SGDLS, CDR2 YYNGEE. The CDR3 sequence is CASSANHLQAFF. CDR3 sequence (DNA): TGTGCCAGCAGCGCTAACCACTTGCAGGCTTTCTTT.

This clone was detected ten times or more. The J gene is TRBJ2-7, the V gene TRBV7-2, with TRBD1 matching over 8 bases. Germline trimming cut 4 bases from V and 5 bases from J; bases unmatched to any gene: 7. CDR1 is SGHTA and CDR2 is FQGNSA in the germline V gene. The CDR3 covers 14 residues. CDR3 sequence: CASSSRQGFDEQYF. The CDR3, as DNA: TGTGCCAGCAGCTCCCGACAGGGGTTTGACGAGCAGTACTTC.

This clone was counted ten times or more. The chain joins TRBV12-3 or TRBV12-4 to TRBJ1-2; a weak D match, TRBD1 (5 bases). The germline V and J ends were trimmed by 1 base and 2 bases, with 8 bases remaining between them. This CDR3 has 14 residues. The CDR3 loop reads CASSLGGGNYGYTF. In DNA, the CDR3 is TGTGCCAGCAGTTTAGGGGGGGGGAACTATGGCTACACCTTC.

This clone came up many times. The V and J genes are TRBV27 and TRBJ1-1; D not certain. Deletions cut 5 bases from V and 5 bases from J, with 15 bases between. This CDR3 comprises 14 residues. Germline CDR1 is MNHEY and CDR2 is SMNVEV (reference sequence). The CDR3 loop is CASSVKGLGTEAFF. CDR3 nucleotides: TGTGCCAGCAGTGTCAAGGGTCTCGGGACTGAAGCTTTCTTT.

This clone was observed many times. CDR3 DNA: TGTGCCAGCAGCCTCGGGAGGGGCAAGACCCAGTACTTC. This gives the protein CASSLGRGKTQYF. The chain combines TRBV6-2 or TRBV6-3 with TRBJ2-5, with 8 bases aligning to TRBD2. Germline lookup yields CDR1 MNHEY and CDR2 SVGEGT. The CDR3 covers 13 residues. Losses at the gene ends were 6 bases for V and 6 bases for J; bases not matched to a gene: 6.

This clone was detected a few times. The J gene is TRBJ2-3, the V gene TRBV6-2 or TRBV6-3, with D perhaps TRBD1 (5 bases). The CDR3 runs 15 residues. The germline CDR1 and CDR2 sequences are MNHEY and SVGEGT. Trimming left V 6 bases short and J 8 bases short, with 21 bases between. CDR3 DNA sequence: TGTGCCAGCAGCCTGACAGTCCCTAGGGTGGGTACGCAGTATTTT. This codes for CASSLTVPRVGTQYF.

Many counts were recorded for this clone. The chain employs TRBV9 and TRBJ2-6; D not resolved. Trimming removed 6 bases from V and 0 bases from J, with 16 bases in between. The germline V gene has CDR1 SGDLS and CDR2 YYNGEE. This CDR3 is built from 17 residues. The CDR3 spells CASTEPPDDSGANVLTF. The CDR3 bases are TGTGCCAGCACCGAACCCCCAGACGACTCTGGGGCCAACGTCCTGACTTTC. The full variable domain, rest sourced from reference TRBV9 and TRBJ2-6, is DSGVTQTPKHLITATGQRVTLRCSPRSGDLSVYWYQQSLDQGLQFLIQYYNGEERAKGNILERFSAQQFPDLHSELNLSSLELGDSALYFCASTEPPDDSGANVLTFGAGSRLTVL.

There are many counts of this clone. This chain joins TRBV2 and TRBJ2-7; D gene uncertain. Germline assignment: CDR1 SNHLY and CDR2 FYNNEI. V was clipped by 7 bases and J by 1 base, with 11 bases between them. This CDR3 has 13 amino acids. CDR3: CASIPGLSYEQYF. CDR3 sequence (DNA): TGTGCCAGCATTCCGGGCCTTTCCTACGAGCAGTACTTC.

The chain employs TRBV19 and TRBJ1-5; D is perhaps TRBD1 (5 bases). Germline values: CDR1 LNHDA, CDR2 SQIVND (reference sequence). The V end was cut by 10 bases, the J end by 2 bases, with 21 bases between. CDR3 length equals 16 residues. The CDR3, as DNA: TGTGCCACCGGAGCCCTGGGACGTAGGGGCAATCAGCCCCAGCATTTT. Its translation is CATGALGRRGNQPQHF.

This clone was seen at least ten times. The rearrangement links TRBV6-1 to TRBJ1-5, with D uncertain. With 8 bases removed from V and 6 bases from J, the gap between germline ends came to 20 bases. The CDR3 covers 15 residues. Germline assignment: CDR1 MNHNS and CDR2 SASEGT. The CDR3 is CASDYNGGISQPQHF. In nucleotides, the CDR3 is TGTGCCAGCGATTATAACGGAGGGATTAGTCAGCCCCAGCATTTT.

This clone was seen many times. The V call is TRBV30, the J call TRBJ1-2, with D perhaps matching TRBD1 (6 bases). The CDR3 is made up of 13 amino acids. Germline lookup yields CDR1 GTSNPN and CDR2 SVGIG (reference sequence). With 3 bases removed from V and 5 bases from J, the gap between germline ends came to 13 bases. The CDR3 sequence: CAWSAGVGYGYTF. In DNA form, the CDR3 reads TGTGCCTGGAGCGCAGGGGTTGGATATGGCTACACCTTC.

The CDR3, as DNA: TGTGCCACAACCCCTCAGTACAATGAGCAGTTCTTC. This gives the protein CATTPQYNEQFF. This rearrangement joins TRBV7-8 to TRBJ2-1; D is ambiguous. V gave up 10 bases and J gave up 4 bases, with 11 bases separating them. The CDR3 totals 12 residues. Germline values: CDR1 SGHVS, CDR2 FQNEAQ. The variable domain in full, completed from reference TRBV7-8 and TRBJ2-1, reads GAGVSQSPRYKVAKRGQDVALRCDPISGHVSLFWYQQALGQGPEFLTYFQNEAQLDKSGLPSDRFFAERPEGSVSTLKIQRTQQEDSAVYLCATTPQYNEQFFGPGTRLTVL.

This clone was counted ten times or more. The chain recombines TRBV20-1 with TRBJ1-4; 9 bases align to TRBD1. Germline V gives CDR1 DFQATT, CDR2 SNEGSKA (reference sequence). CDR3 length equals 14 residues. V was clipped by 5 bases and J by 8 bases; unmatched bases: 9. DNA for the CDR3: TGCAGTGCTCCACAGGGGGCTGGGGGGGAAAAACTGTTTTTT. Translated: CSAPQGAGGEKLFF.

This clone was detected ten times or more. The V call is TRBV7-2, the J call TRBJ2-3, with a weak D call TRBD2 (5 bases). The CDR3 is made up of 12 amino acids. Germline V gene sequence: CDR1 SGHTA, CDR2 FQGNSA. V was pared by 5 bases and J by 6 bases, with 9 bases between. CDR3 protein: CASSRRGDTQYF. CDR3 coding DNA: TGTGCCAGCAGCCGTCGCGGGGATACGCAGTATTTT.

This clone showed up just a few times. The chain has TRBV6-1 and TRBJ2-7, with D unclear. Germline V lookup: CDR1 MNHNS, CDR2 SASEGT. The CDR3 spans 13 residues. The ends were cut back, 6 bases at V and 2 bases at J, with 11 bases in the middle. The CDR3, as DNA: TGTGCCAGCAGCCTACTGCCTACCTACGAGCAGTACTTC. Amino acids: CASSLLPTYEQYF.

By sample share, this clone is medium-sized (0.01 to 0.1%). The chain is built from TRBV6-2 or TRBV6-3 and TRBJ1-5; perhaps TRBD1 as D (5 bases). The germline CDR1 and CDR2 sequences are MNHEY and SVGEGT. The CDR3 sequence is 15 residues long. Trimming took 2 bases from V and 4 from J, leaving 12 bases between them. Here the CDR3 reads CASSYPGLYNQPQHF. CDR3 in DNA: TGTGCCAGCAGTTACCCGGGACTATATAATCAGCCCCAGCATTTT.

This clone came up many times. Within the sample, other DNA sequences also encode this same CDR3. V usage is TRBV9 and J usage is TRBJ1-2; D gene unclear. This CDR3 has 14 amino acids. The germline gives CDR1 SGDLS, CDR2 YYNGEE. The V end was cut by 1 base, the J end by 7 bases, with 14 bases between. The CDR3 DNA follows: TGTGCCAGCAGCGTAACGGCAGAACAGTCTGGCTACACCTTC. Translation gives CASSVTAEQSGYTF.

This clone was seen repeatedly, ten times or more. This chain connects TRBV7-9 to TRBJ2-1, with 9 bases fitting TRBD2. This CDR3 contains 16 residues. CDR1 is SEHNR, CDR2 FQNEAQ, per germline (reference sequence). Trimming removed 1 base from V and 4 bases from J; junction bases left unmatched: 5. In nucleotides, the CDR3 is TGTGCCAGCAGCTTAGTGGGTCTAGCGGGGTACAATGAGCAGTTCTTC. The encoded protein is CASSLVGLAGYNEQFF.

In its sample, this clone was seen many times. The chain couples TRBV25-1 to TRBJ1-5, with D tentatively TRBD1 (5 bases). Germline CDR1 is MGHDK and CDR2 is SYGVNS. CDR3 length: 14 residues. V dropped 5 bases and J dropped 2 bases, with 10 bases sitting between them. The CDR3 loop reads CASSSRVGNQPQHF. CDR3 in DNA: TGTGCCAGCAGTTCCAGGGTAGGCAATCAGCCCCAGCATTTT.

The sample holds many counts of this clone. V gene TRBV7-3 combines with J gene TRBJ2-7; D unclear. Germline values: CDR1 SGHTA, CDR2 FQGTGA. The CDR3 has 16 amino acids. V gave up 5 bases and J gave up 1 base, with 18 bases separating them. CDR3 sequence reads: CASSLPSSGESYEQYF. DNA for the CDR3: TGTGCCAGCAGCCTTCCGTCCTCGGGCGAGTCCTACGAGCAGTACTTC.

This clone has at least ten counts. The chain is built from TRBV7-2 and TRBJ1-1; 7 positions match TRBD1. This CDR3 has 14 amino acids. Germline V lookup: CDR1 SGHTA, CDR2 FQGNSA. V was pared by 2 bases and J by 3 bases, with 3 bases of the junction left unmatched. CDR3 region: CASSLKQGHTEAFF. CDR3 coding DNA: TGTGCCAGCAGCTTAAAACAGGGGCACACTGAAGCTTTCTTT.

This clone was observed at least ten times. V and J are TRBV5-1 and TRBJ2-1, with 10 bases aligning to TRBD2. V lost 0 bases to trimming and J lost 4 bases; unmatched junction nucleotides: 1. The CDR3 sequence is 15 residues long. Germline V gene sequence: CDR1 SGHRS, CDR2 YFSETQ. The CDR3 region has the DNA TGCGCCAGCAGCTTGGGTAGCGGGAGGTACAATGAGCAGTTCTTC. Translating gives CASSLGSGRYNEQFF.